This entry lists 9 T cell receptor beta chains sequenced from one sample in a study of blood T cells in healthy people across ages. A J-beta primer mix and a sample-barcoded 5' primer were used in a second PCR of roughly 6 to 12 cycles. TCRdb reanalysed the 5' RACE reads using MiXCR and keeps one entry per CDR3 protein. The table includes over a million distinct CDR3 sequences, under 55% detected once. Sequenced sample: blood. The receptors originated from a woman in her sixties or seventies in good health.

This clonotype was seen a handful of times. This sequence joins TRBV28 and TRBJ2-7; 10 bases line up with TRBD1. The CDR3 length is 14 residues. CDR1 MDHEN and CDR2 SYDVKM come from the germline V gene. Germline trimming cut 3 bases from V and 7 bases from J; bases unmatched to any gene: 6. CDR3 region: CASSFGTGAREQYF. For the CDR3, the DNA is TGTGCCAGCAGTTTTGGGACAGGGGCGAGAGAGCAGTACTTC. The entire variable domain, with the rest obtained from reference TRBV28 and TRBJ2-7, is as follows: DVKVTQSSRYLVKRTGEKVFLECVQDMDHENMFWYRQDPGLGLRLIYFSYDVKMKEKGDIPEGYSVSREKKERFSLILESASTNQTSMYLCASSFGTGAREQYFGPGTRLTVT.

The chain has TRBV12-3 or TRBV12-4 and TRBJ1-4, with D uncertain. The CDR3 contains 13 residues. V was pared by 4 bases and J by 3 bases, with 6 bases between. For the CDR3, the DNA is TGTGCCAGCAGTTCTCCGGCTAATGAAAAACTGTTTTTT. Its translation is CASSSPANEKLFF.

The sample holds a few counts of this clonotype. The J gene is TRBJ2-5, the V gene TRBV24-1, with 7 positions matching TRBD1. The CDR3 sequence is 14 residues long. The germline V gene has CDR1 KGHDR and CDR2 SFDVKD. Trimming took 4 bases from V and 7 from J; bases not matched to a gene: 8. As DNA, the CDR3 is TGTGCCACCAGTGAGCCGACAGGGAGAGGGACCCAGTACTTC. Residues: CATSEPTGRGTQYF.

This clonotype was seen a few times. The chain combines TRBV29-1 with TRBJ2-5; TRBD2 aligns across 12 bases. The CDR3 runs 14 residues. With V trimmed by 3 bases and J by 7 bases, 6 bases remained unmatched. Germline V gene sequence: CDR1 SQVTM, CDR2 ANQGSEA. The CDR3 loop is CSVDELAGGVTQYF. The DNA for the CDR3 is TGCAGCGTTGATGAACTAGCGGGAGGTGTGACCCAGTACTTC.

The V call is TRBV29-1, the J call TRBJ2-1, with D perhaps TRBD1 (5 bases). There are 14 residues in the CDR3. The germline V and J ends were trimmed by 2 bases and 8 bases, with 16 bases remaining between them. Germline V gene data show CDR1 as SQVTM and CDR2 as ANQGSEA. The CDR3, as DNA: TGCAGCGTTGAAAAGTCAGGGCAACGGGATGAGCAGTTCTTC. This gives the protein CSVEKSGQRDEQFF.

In nucleotides, the CDR3 is TGTGCCAGCTCACCACAGCAGGCTTCCGAGCAGTACTTC. Protein sequence: CASSPQQASEQYF. The chain links TRBV18 to TRBJ2-7; D ambiguous. The germline CDR1 and CDR2 sequences are KGHSH and LQKENI. The CDR3 is made up of 13 amino acids. Trimming left V 1 base short and J 6 bases short, with 10 bases between.

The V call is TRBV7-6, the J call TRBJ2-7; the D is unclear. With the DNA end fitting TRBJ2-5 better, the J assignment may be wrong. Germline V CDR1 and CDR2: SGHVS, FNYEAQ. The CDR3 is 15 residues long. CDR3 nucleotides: TGTGCCAGCAGCTCTTCGCCGACGCGTGTTGGGACCCAGTACTTC. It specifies CASSSSPTRVGTQYF.

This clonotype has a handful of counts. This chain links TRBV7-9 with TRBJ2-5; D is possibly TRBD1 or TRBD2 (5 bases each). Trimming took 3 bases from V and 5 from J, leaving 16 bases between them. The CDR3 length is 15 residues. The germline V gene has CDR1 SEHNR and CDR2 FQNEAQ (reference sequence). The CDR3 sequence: CASSFLEGRMETQYF. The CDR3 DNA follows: TGTGCCAGCAGCTTTCTCGAGGGGCGGATGGAGACCCAGTACTTC.

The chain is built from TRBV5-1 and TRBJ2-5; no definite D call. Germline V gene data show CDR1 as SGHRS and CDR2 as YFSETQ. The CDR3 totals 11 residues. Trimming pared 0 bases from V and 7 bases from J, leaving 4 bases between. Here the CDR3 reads CASSLAVTQYF. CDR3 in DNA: TGCGCCAGCAGCTTGGCGGTGACCCAGTACTTC.